This TCR beta chain came from a study of T cell clones after liver transplantation. The V segment lost 0 bases and the J segment 2 bases; nucleotides outside the gene matches: 0. Looked up from germline, CDR1 is SGHRS and CDR2 is YFSETQ. The CDR3 consists of 14 residues. TCRdb's copy holds only in-frame clones and misses some; the assay was immunoSEQ multiplex PCR. This sample yields roughly 80,000 clones, of which 70% to 90% are seen a single time; about 2.5% belongs to the top ten. The clonotype was recovered from a human patient who received a liver transplant. Some T cells may be provided by the graft donor. The chain uses TRBV5-1 and TRBJ2-5; TRBD2 aligns across 8 bases. Sequences were derived from CD4+ T cells from blood, sampled at the 22-month timepoint. CDR3 sequence: CASSLAGGQETQYF. The DNA for the CDR3 is TGCGCCAGCAGCTTGGCGGGAGGGCAAGAGACCCAGTACTTC.